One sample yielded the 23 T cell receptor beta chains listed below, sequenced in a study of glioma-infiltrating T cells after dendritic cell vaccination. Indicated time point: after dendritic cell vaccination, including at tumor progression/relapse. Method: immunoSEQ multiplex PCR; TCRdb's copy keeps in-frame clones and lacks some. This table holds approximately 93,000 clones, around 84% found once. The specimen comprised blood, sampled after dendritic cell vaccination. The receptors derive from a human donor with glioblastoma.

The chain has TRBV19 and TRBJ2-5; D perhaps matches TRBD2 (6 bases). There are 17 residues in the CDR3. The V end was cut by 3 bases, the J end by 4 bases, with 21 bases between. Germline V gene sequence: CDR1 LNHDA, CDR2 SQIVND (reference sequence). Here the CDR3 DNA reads TGTGCCAGTAGTATGGAGTCCCAGCGGGCGAGGGGAGAGACCCAGTACTTC. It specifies CASSMESQRARGETQYF.

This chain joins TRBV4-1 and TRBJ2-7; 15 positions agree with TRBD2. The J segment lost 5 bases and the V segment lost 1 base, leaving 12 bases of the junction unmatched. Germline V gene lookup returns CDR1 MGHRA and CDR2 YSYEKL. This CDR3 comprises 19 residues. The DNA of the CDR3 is TGCGCCAGCAGCCAAGCCCCTTGGACTAGCGGGAGGGCCATAAACGAGCAGTACTTC. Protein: CASSQAPWTSGRAINEQYF.

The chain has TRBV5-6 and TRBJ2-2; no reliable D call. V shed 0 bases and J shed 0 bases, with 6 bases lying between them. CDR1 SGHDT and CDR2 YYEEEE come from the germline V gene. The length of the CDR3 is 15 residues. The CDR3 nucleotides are TGTGCCAGCAGCTTGGTTAGCACGAACACCGGGGAGCTGTTTTTT. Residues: CASSLVSTNTGELFF.

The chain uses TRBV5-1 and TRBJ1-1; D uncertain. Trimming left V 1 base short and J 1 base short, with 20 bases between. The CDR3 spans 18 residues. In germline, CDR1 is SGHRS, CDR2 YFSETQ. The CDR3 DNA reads TGCGCCAGCAGCTTGTGGTCGGGAGGGCAGCGTAAGAACACTGAAGCTTTCTTT. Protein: CASSLWSGGQRKNTEAFF.

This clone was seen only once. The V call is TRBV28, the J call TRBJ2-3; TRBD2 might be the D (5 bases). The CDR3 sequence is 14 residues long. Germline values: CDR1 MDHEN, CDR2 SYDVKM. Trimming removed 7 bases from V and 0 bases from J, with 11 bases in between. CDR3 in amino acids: CASIPGGSTDTQYF. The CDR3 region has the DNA TGTGCCAGCATCCCGGGCGGGAGCACAGATACGCAGTATTTT.

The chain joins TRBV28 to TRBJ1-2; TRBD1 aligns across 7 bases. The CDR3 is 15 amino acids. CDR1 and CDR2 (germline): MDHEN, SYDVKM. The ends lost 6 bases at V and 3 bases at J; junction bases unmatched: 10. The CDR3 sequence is CASRPQGIRDYGYTF. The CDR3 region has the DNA TGTGCCAGCAGACCACAGGGGATTAGGGACTATGGCTACACCTTC.

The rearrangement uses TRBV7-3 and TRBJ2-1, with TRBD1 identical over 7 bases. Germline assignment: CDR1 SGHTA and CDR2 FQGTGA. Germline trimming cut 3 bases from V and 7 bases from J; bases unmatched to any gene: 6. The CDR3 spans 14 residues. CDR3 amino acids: CASSFGQGVNEQFF. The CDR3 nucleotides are TGTGCCAGCAGCTTTGGGCAGGGGGTAAATGAGCAGTTCTTC.

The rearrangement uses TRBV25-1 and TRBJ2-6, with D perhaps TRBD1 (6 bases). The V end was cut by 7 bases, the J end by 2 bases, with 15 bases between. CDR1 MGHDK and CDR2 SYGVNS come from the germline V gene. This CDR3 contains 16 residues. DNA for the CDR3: TGTGCCAGCACCCCGGTGGCAGGGGCTGGGGCCAACGTCCTGACTTTC. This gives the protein CASTPVAGAGANVLTF. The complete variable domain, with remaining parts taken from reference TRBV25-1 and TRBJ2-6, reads EADIYQTPRYLVIGTGKKITLECSQTMGHDKMYWYQQDPGMELHLIHYSYGVNSTEKGDLSSESTVSRIRTEHFPLTLESARPSHTSQYLCASTPVAGAGANVLTFGAGSRLTVL.

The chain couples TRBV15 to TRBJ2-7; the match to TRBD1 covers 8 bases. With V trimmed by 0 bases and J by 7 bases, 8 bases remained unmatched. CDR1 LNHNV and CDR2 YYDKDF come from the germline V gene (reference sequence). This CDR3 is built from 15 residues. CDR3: CATSRDPQGAREQYF. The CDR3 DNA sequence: TGTGCCACCAGCAGAGATCCCCAGGGGGCGAGGGAGCAGTACTTC.

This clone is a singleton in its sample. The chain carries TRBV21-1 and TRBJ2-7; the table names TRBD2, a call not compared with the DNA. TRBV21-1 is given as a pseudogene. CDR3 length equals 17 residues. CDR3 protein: CASSKAPYSGRGYEQYF. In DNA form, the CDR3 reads TGTGCCAGCAGCAAAGCACCTTATAGCGGGAGGGGTTACGAGCAGTACTTC.

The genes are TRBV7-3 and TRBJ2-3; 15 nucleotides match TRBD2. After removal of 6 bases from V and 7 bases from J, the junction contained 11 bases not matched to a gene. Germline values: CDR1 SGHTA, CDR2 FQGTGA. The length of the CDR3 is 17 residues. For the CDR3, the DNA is TGTGCCAGCAGTGGGGGACTAGCGGGAGGTCAGCTAAATACGCAGTATTTT. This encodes CASSGGLAGGQLNTQYF.

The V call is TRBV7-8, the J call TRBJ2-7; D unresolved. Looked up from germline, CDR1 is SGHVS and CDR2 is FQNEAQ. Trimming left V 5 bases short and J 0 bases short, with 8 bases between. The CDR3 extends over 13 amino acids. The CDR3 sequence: CASSPFPSYEQYF. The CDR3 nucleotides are TGTGCCAGCAGCCCCTTCCCCTCCTACGAGCAGTACTTC.

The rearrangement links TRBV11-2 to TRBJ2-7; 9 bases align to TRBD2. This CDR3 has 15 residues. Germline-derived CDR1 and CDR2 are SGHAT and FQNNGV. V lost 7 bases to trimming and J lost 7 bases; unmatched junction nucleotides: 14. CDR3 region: CASTWRGGLASEQYF. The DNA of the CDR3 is TGTGCCAGCACCTGGAGGGGGGGACTAGCTAGTGAGCAGTACTTC.

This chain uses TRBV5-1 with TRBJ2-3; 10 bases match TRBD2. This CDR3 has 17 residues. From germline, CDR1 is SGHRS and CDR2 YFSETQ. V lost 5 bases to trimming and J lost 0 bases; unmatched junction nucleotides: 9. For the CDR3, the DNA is TGCGCCAGCAGGCATCTAGCGGGGGCACCCAGCACAGATACGCAGTATTTT. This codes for CASRHLAGAPSTDTQYF.

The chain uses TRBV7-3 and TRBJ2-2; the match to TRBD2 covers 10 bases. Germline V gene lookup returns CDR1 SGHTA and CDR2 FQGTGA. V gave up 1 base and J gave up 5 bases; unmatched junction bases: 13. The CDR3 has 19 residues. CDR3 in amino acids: CASSLIGAALAGDTGELFF. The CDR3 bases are TGTGCCAGCAGCTTAATTGGGGCGGCCCTAGCGGGAGATACCGGGGAGCTGTTTTTT. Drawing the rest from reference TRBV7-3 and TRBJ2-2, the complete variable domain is GAGVSQTPSNKVTEKGKYVELRCDPISGHTALYWYRQSLGQGPEFLIYFQGTGAADDSGLPNDRFFAVRPEGSVSTLKIQRTERGDSAVYLCASSLIGAALAGDTGELFFGEGSRLTVL.

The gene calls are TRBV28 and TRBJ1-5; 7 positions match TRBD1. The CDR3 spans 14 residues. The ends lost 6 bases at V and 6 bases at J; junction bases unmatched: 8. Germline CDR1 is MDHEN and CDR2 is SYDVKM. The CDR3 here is CASSIKTGSQPQHF. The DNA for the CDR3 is TGTGCCAGCAGCATAAAGACAGGGAGTCAGCCCCAGCATTTT.

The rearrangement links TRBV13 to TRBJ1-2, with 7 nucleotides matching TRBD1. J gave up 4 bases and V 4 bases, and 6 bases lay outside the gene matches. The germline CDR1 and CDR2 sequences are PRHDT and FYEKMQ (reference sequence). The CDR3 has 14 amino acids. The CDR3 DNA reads TGTGCCAGCAGCTACGCTGGGACAGCCTATGGCTACACCTTC. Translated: CASSYAGTAYGYTF.

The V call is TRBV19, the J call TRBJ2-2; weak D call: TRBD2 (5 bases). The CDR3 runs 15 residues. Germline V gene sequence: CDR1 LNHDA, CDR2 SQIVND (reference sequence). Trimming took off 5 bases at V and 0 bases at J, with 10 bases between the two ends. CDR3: CASSRGSANTGELFF. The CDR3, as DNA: TGTGCCAGTAGTCGAGGGAGTGCGAACACCGGGGAGCTGTTTTTT.

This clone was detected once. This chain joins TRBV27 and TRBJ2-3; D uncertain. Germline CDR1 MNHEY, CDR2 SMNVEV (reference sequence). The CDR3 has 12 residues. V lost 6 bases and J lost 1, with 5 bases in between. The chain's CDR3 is CASSPGTDTQYF. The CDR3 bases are TGTGCCAGCAGCCCCGGCACAGATACGCAGTATTTT.

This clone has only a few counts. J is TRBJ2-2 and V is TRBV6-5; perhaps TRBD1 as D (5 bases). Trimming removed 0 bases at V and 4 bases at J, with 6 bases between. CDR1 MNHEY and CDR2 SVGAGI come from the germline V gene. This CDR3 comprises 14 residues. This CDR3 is CASSYSQGTGELFF. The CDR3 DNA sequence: TGTGCCAGCAGTTACTCTCAGGGCACCGGGGAGCTGTTTTTT.

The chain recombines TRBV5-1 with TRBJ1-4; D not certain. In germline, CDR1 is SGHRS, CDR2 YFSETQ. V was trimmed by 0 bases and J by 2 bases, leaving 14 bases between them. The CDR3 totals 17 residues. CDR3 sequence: CASSLEVRMGTNEKLFF. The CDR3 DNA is TGCGCCAGCAGCTTGGAAGTCAGAATGGGCACTAATGAAAAACTGTTTTTT.

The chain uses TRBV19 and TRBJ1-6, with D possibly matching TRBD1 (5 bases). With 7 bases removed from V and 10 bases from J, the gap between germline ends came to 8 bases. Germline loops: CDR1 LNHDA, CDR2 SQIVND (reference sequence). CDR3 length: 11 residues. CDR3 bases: TGTGCCAGTAAAGGGGAATCACCCCTCCACTTT. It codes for CASKGESPLHF.

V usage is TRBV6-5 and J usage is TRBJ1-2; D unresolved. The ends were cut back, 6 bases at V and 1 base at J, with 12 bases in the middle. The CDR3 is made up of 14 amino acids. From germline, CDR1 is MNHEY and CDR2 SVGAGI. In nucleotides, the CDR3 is TGTGCCAGCAGGAGACCCGAGGGTAACTATGGCTACACCTTC. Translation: CASRRPEGNYGYTF.